The clone carrying this T cell receptor beta chain has just a few counts. The data derive from a study of cytomegalovirus exposure and HLA in healthy donors. CDR1 and CDR2 from the germline V gene are SEHNR and FQNEAQ (reference sequence). The CDR3 runs 14 residues. V lost 0 bases to trimming and J lost 3 bases, with 9 bases between them. Researchers ran the PCR with 60 Vbeta and 13 Jbeta primers. The method was immunoSEQ multiplex PCR; TCRdb's version includes in-frame clones alone and lacks a portion of them. This table has roughly 150,000 clones, roughly four fifths appearing once. The clonotype originates from a woman younger than 35 in good health and CMV-seronegative. Sequencing was carried out using PBMCs. V and J are TRBV7-9 and TRBJ2-7; maybe TRBD2 (5 bases). The CDR3 DNA sequence: TGTGCCAGCAGCTTAGCGGAGGAATACTACGAGCAGTACTTC. It specifies CASSLAEEYYEQYF.